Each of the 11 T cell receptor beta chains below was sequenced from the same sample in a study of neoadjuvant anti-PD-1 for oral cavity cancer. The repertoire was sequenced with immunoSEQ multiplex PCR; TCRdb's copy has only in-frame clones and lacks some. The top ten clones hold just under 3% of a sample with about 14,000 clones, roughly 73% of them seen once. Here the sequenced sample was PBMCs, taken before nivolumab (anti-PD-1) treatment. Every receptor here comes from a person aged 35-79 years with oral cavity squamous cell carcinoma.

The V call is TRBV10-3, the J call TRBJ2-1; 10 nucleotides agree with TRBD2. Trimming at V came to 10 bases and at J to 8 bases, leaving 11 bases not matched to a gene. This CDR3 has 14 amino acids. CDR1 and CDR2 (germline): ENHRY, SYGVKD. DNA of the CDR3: TGTGCCACTATTCCGGGGACTAGCGACCATGAGCAGTTCTTC. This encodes CATIPGTSDHEQFF.

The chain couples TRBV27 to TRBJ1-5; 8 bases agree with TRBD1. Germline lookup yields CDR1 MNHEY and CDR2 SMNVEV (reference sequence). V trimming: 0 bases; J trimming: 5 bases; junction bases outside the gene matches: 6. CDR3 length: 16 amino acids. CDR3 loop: CASSLSRTGPYQPQHF. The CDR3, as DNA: TGTGCCAGCAGTTTATCGAGGACAGGGCCCTATCAGCCCCAGCATTTT.

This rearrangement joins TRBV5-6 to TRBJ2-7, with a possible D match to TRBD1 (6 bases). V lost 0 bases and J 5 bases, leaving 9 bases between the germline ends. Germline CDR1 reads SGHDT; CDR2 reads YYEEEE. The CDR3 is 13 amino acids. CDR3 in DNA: TGTGCCAGCAGCTTGGACAGGGTAAACGAGCAGTACTTC. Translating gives CASSLDRVNEQYF.

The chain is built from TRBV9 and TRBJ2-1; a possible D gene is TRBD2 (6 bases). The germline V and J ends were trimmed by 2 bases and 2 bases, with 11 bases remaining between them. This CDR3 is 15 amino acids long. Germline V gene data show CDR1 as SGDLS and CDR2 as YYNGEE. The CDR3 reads CASSVNSGAYNEQFF. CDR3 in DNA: TGTGCCAGCAGCGTTAATTCGGGGGCCTACAATGAGCAGTTCTTC.

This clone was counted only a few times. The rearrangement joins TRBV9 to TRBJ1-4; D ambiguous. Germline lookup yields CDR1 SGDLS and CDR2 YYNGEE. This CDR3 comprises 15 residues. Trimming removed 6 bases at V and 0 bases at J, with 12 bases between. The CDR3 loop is CASTPTGTTNEKLFF. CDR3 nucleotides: TGTGCCAGCACCCCTACCGGGACAACTAATGAAAAACTGTTTTTT.

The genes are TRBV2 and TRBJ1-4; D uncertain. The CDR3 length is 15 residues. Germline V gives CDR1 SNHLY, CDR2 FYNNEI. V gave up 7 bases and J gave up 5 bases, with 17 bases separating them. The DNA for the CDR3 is TGTGCCAGCATTAGGGTCTTCAAGGAGAATGAAAAACTGTTTTTT. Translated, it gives CASIRVFKENEKLFF. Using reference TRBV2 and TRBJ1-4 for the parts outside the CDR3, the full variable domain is EPEVTQTPSHQVTQMGQEVILRCVPISNHLYFYWYRQILGQKVEFLVSFYNNEISEKSEIFDDQFSVERPDGSNFTLKIRSTKLEDSAMYFCASIRVFKENEKLFFGSGTQLSVL.

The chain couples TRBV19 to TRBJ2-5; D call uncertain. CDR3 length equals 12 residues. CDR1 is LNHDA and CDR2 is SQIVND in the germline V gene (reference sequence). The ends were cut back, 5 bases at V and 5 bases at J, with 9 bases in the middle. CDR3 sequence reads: CASSSAPETQYF. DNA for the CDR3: TGTGCCAGTAGTTCCGCCCCCGAGACCCAGTACTTC.

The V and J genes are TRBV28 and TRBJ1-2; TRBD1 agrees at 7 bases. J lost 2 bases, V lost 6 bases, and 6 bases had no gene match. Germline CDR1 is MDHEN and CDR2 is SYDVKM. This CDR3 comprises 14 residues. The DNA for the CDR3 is TGTGCCAGCAGGTCGACAGGGACCAACTATGGCTACACCTTC. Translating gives CASRSTGTNYGYTF.

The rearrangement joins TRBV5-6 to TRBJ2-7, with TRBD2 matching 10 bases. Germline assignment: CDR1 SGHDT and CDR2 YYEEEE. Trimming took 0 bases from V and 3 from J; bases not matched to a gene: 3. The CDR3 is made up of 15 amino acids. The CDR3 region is CASSLDPSGSYEQYF. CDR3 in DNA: TGTGCCAGCAGCTTGGACCCTAGCGGGAGCTACGAGCAGTACTTC. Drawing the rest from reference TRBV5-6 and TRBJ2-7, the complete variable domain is DAGVTQSPTHLIKTRGQQVTLRCSPKSGHDTVSWYQQALGQGPQFIFQYYEEEERQRGNFPDRFSGHQFPNYSSELNVNALLLGDSALYLCASSLDPSGSYEQYFGPGTRLTVT.

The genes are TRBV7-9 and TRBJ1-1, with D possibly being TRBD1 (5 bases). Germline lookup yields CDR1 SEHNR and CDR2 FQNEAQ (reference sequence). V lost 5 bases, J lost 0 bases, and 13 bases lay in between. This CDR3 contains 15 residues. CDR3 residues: CASSPRQRMNTEAFF. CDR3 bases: TGTGCCAGCAGCCCCCGACAGAGGATGAACACTGAAGCTTTCTTT.

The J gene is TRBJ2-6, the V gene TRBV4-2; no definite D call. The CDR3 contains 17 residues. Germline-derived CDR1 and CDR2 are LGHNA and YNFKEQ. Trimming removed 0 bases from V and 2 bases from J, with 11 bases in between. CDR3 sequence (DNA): TGTGCCAGCAGCCAAGAAGGAGTGACAACTGGGGCCAACGTCCTGACTTTC. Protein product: CASSQEGVTTGANVLTF.